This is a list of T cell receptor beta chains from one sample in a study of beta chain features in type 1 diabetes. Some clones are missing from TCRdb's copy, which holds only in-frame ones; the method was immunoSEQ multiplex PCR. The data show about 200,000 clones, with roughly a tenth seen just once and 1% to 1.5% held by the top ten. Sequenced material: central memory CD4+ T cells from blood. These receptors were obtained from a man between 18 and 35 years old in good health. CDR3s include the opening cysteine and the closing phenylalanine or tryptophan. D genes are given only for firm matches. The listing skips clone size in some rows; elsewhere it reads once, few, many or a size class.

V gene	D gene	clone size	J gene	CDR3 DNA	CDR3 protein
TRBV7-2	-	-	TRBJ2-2	TGTGCCAGCAGCTTAAGACTAGATAACACCGGGGAGCTGTTTTTT	CASSLRLDNTGELFF
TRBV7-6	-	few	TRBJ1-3	TGTGCCAGCAGCTTAGATCCCTGGGGCTCTGGAAACACCATATATTTT	CASSLDPWGSGNTIYF
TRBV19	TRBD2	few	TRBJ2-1	TGTGCCAGTACCGTATCTAGCGGGTCCTACAATGAGCAGTTCTTC	CASTVSSGSYNEQFF
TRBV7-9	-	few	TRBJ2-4	TGTGCCAGCATAATGGAGGGCCGGAACATTCAGTACTTC	CASIMEGRNIQYF
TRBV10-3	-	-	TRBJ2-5	TGTGCCATCAGTGAGTCCGTGGAGACCCAGTACTTC	CAISESVETQYF
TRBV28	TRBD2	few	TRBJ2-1	TGTGCCAGCAGTTTAGGGGGGACTAGCGGCTACAATGAGCAGTTCTTC	CASSLGGTSGYNEQFF
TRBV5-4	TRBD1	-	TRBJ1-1	TGTGCCAGCAGCTTGGAGGCACAGGGGGCGAACACTGAAGCTTTCTTT	CASSLEAQGANTEAFF
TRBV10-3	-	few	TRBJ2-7	TGTGCCATCAGGGTACAGGGGAGGAATGCCGAGCAGTACTTC	CAIRVQGRNAEQYF
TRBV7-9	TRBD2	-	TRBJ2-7	TGTGCCAGCAGCTTAGCGGGAGGGCCGTACGAGCAGTACTTC	CASSLAGGPYEQYF
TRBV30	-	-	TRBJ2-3	TGTGCCCAATCTGGCGGGGGCACAGATACGCAGTATTTT	CAQSGGGTDTQYF
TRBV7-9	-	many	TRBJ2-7	TGTGCCAGCAGCAGAGACCGGGTCTACGAGCAGTACTTC	CASSRDRVYEQYF
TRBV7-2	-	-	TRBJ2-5	TGTGCCAGCAGCCTGACAGTAAGACAAGAGACCCAGTACTTC	CASSLTVRQETQYF
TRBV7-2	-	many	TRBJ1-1	TGTGCCAGCAGCCCAAGACGGAGTCTCAACGGGGCTTTCTTT	CASSPRRSLNGAFF
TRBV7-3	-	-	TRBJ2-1	TGTGCCAGCAGCTTAGACCCCTCCTACAATGAGCAGTTCTTC	CASSLDPSYNEQFF
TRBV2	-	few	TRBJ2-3	TGTGCCAGCAGTGAGTCAATCGTGGGGACGCAGTATTTT	CASSESIVGTQYF
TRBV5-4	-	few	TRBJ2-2	TGTGCCAGCAGTAGCGGTAACACCGGGGAGCTGTTTTTT	CASSSGNTGELFF
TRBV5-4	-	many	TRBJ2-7	TGTGCCAGCAGCCCTGGGGGCAGGACCACCTACGAGCAGTACTTC	CASSPGGRTTYEQYF
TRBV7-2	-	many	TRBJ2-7	TGTGCCAGCAGCTTAGCTGGGCTGACCTACGAGCAGTACTTC	CASSLAGLTYEQYF
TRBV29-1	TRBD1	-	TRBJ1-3	TGCAGCGTTGAGAGGGAACAGGGGAACACCATATATTTT	CSVEREQGNTIYF
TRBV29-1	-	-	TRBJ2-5	TGCAGCGCCACTAGCTCGGAGACCCAGTACTTC	CSATSSETQYF
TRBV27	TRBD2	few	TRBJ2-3	TGTGCCAGCAGCCCCTACCCGGGACTAGGCACAGATACGCAGTATTTT	CASSPYPGLGTDTQYF
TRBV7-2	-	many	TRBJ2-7	TGTGCCAGCAGCTCGATACAGGGTCCCTACGAGCAGTACTTC	CASSSIQGPYEQYF
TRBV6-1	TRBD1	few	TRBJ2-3	TGTGCCAGCAGTAAAGGCAAACCGGGACAGGGTCCAGATACGCAGTATTTT	CASSKGKPGQGPDTQYF
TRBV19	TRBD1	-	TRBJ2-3	TGTGCCAGCACAACAGGGGAAAGCGATACGCAGTATTTT	CASTTGESDTQYF
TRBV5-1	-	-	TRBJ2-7	TGCGCCAGCAGGCACCCGGTCTCCTACGAGCAGTACTTC	CASRHPVSYEQYF
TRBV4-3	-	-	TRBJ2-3	TGCGCCAGCAGCCAAGGAGGAGACACAGATACGCAGTATTTT	CASSQGGDTDTQYF
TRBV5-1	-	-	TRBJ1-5	TGCGCCAGCAGCCGCTCGGGGGTTGGGAATCAGCCCCAGCATTTT	CASSRSGVGNQPQHF
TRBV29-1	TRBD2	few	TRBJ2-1	TGCAGCGTTGAGGGGACTAGCGGGAGTTACAATGAGCAGTTCTTC	CSVEGTSGSYNEQFF
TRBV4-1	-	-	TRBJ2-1	TGCGCCAGCAGCCAAGGGGACGGTGATGAGCAGTTCTTC	CASSQGDGDEQFF
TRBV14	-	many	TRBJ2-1	TGTGCCAGCAGCCAAGCAGGACTATTCAATGAGCAGTTCTTC	CASSQAGLFNEQFF
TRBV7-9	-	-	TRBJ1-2	TGTGCCAGCAGCTTTGTACAGGCATTTGGCTACACCTTC	CASSFVQAFGYTF
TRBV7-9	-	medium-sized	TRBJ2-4	TGTGCCAGCAGCTTAGCGGGTGGGGCCAAAAACATTCAGTACTTC	CASSLAGGAKNIQYF
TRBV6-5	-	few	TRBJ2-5	TGTGCCAGCCTAAAGGTGGGCGCGGAGACCCAGTACTTC	CASLKVGAETQYF
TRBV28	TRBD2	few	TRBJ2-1	TGTGCCAGCAGTCCACCGGGACTAGCGGGAGATGAGCAGTTCTTC	CASSPPGLAGDEQFF
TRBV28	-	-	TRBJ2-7	TGTGCCAGCAGGGACAGTCACCGCTACGAGCAGTACTTC	CASRDSHRYEQYF
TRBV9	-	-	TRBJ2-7	TGTGCCAGCAGCGTAGCCCCAGGGGACTACGAGCAGTACTTC	CASSVAPGDYEQYF
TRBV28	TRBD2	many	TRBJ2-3	TGTGCCAGCAGTCCAACAAGGGCTAGCGGGATGACAGATACGCAGTATTTT	CASSPTRASGMTDTQYF
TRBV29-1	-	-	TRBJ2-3	TGCAGCGTTATCGGCAGCACAGATACGCAGTATTTT	CSVIGSTDTQYF
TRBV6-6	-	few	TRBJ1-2	TGTGCCAGCAGCGAACAACCAACAGGGCTTTATGGCTACACCTTC	CASSEQPTGLYGYTF
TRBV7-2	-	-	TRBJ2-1	TGTGCCAGCAGCTTACGGAGCTCCTACAATGAGCAGTTCTTC	CASSLRSSYNEQFF
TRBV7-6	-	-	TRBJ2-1	TGTGCCAGCAGCCTAACAACAGGGCGCCCCTACAATGAGCAGTTCTTC	CASSLTTGRPYNEQFF
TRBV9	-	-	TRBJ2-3	TGTGCCAGCAGCGTAGAGCCGCGCACAGATACGCAGTATTTT	CASSVEPRTDTQYF
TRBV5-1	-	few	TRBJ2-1	TGCGCCAGCAGCTTGGGGGATGCGGGCTCCTACAATGAGCAGTTCTTC	CASSLGDAGSYNEQFF
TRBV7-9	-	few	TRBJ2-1	TGTGCCAGCAGCTTGAATGTAGTGGTTGCTGAGCAGTTCTTC	CASSLNVVVAEQFF
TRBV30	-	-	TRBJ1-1	TGTGCCTGGAGTACGTCCCTGGAGGCTGAAGCTTTCTTT	CAWSTSLEAEAFF
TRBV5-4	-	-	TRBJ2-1	TGTGCCAGCAGCTTGGACAGGGACGAACCGTTCTTC	CASSLDRDEPFF
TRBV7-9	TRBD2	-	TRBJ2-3	TGTGCCAGCAGCTTACTAGCGGGAGGGTTAACAGATACGCAGTATTTT	CASSLLAGGLTDTQYF
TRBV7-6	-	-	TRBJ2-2	TGTGCCAGCAGCTTACATGGGGAGCGTCACGGGGAGCTGTTTTTT	CASSLHGERHGELFF
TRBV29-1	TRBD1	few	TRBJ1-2	TGCAGCGTCGCTGGACAGGGCGGGTATGGCTACACCTTC	CSVAGQGGYGYTF
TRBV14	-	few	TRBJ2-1	TGTGCCAGCAGCCAAGGGGGGAGCTCCTACAATGAGCAGTTCTTC	CASSQGGSSYNEQFF
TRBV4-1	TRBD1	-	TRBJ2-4	TGCGCCAGCAGCCAACCTATATGGACAGGGGGTATCGGGGCCAAAAACATTCAGTACTTC	CASSQPIWTGGIGAKNIQYF
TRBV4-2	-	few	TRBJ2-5	TGTGCCAGCAGCCCACGGGACCAGCAAGAGACCCAGTACTTC	CASSPRDQQETQYF
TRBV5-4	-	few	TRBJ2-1	TGTGCCAGCAGCTCTAGGATGGAGCTGGGCAATGAGCAGTTCTTC	CASSSRMELGNEQFF
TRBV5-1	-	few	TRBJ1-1	TGCGCCAGCAGCTTGGACATTAACGTTGGCACTGAAGCTTTCTTT	CASSLDINVGTEAFF
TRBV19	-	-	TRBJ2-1	TGTGCCAGTAGTATCCGCAGGGAGCAGTTCTTC	CASSIRREQFF